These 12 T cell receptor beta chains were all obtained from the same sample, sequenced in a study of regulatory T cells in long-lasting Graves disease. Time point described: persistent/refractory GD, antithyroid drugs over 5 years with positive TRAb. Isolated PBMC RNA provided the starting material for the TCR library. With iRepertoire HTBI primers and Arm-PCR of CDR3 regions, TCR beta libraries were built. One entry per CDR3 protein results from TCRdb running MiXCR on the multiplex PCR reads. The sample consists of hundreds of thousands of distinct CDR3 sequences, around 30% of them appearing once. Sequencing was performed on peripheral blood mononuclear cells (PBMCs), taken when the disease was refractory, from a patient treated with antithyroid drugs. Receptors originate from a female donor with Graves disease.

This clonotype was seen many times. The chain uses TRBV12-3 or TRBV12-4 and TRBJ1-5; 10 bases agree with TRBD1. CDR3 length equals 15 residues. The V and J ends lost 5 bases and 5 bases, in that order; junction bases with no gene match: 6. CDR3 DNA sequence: TGTGCCAGCAGTCCGGACAGGGGGGCCGATCAGCCCCAGCATTTT. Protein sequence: CASSPDRGADQPQHF.

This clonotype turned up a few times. CDR3 DNA sequence: TGTGCCAGCAGCTTAAACAACAGGGCTGTGGGGGGCTACACCTTC. This codes for CASSLNNRAVGGYTF. This chain connects TRBV11-2 to TRBJ1-2; a weak D match, TRBD1 (6 bases). CDR3 length: 15 residues. Germline CDR1 and CDR2: SGHAT and FQNNGV. The V end was cut by 2 bases, the J end by 8 bases, with 18 bases between.

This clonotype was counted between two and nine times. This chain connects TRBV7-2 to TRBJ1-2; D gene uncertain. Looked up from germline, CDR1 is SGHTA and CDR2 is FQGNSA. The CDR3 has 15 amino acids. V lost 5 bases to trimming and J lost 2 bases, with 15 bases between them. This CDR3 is CASSPPGEQNYGYTF. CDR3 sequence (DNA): TGTGCCAGCAGCCCCCCCGGTGAACAGAACTATGGCTACACCTTC.

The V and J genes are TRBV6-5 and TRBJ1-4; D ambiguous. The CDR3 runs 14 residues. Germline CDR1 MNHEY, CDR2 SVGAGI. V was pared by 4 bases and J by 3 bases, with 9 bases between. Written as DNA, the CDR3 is TGTGCCAGCAGTTCCTCCCGGTCTAATGAAAAACTGTTTTTT. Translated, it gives CASSSSRSNEKLFF.

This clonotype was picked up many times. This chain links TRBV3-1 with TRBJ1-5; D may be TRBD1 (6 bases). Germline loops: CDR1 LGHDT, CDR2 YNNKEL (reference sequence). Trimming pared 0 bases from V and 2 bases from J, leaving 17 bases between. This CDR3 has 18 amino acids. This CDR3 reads CASSQDWAGASGNQPQHF. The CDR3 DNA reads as TGTGCCAGCAGCCAAGATTGGGCAGGGGCGTCGGGCAATCAGCCCCAGCATTTT.

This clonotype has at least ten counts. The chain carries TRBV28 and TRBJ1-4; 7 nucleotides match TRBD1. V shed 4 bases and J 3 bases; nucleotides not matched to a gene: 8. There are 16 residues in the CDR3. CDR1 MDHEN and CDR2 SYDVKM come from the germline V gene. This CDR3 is CASSSPQGVANEKLFF. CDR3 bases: TGTGCCAGCAGTTCCCCGCAGGGGGTTGCTAATGAAAAACTGTTTTTT.

CDR3 region: CASSYMGQIGGYTF. In DNA, the CDR3 is TGTGCCAGCAGTTACATGGGACAGATTGGCGGCTACACCTTC. The V call is TRBV6-5, the J call TRBJ1-2, with 7 positions matching TRBD1. V was pared by 2 bases and J by 8 bases, with 8 bases of the junction left unmatched. The CDR3 contains 14 residues. Germline V gives CDR1 MNHEY, CDR2 SVGAGI.

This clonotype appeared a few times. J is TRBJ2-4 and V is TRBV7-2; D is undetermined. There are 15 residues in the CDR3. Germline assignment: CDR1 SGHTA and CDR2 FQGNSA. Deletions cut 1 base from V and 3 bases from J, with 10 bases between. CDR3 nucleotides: TGTGCCAGCAGCTTAGTGGTTGCTTACAAAAACATTCAGTACTTC. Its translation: CASSLVVAYKNIQYF.

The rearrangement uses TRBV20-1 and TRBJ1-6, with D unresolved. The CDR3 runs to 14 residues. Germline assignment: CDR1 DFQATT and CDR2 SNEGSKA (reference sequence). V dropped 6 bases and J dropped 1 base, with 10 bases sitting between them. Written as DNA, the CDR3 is TGCAGTGCCCCGGTAGGGTCCTATAATTCACCCCTCCACTTT. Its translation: CSAPVGSYNSPLHF.

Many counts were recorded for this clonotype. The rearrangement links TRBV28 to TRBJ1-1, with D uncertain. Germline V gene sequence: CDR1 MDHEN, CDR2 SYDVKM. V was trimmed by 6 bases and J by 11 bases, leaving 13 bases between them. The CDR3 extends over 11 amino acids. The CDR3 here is CASSNPLGAFF. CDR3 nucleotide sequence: TGTGCCAGCAGCAACCCCCTCGGGGCTTTCTTT.

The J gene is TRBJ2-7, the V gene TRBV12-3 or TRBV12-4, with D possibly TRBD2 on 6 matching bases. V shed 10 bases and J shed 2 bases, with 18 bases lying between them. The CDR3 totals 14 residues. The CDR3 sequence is CATARQERAYEQYF. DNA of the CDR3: TGTGCCACCGCCCGCCAAGAGCGGGCCTACGAGCAGTACTTC.

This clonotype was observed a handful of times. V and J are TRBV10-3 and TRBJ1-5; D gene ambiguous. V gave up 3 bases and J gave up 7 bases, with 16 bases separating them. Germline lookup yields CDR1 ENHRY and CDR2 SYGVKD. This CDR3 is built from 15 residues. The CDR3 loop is CAISDPAQGGQPQHF. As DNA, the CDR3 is TGTGCCATCAGTGACCCGGCCCAAGGTGGGCAGCCCCAGCATTTT.